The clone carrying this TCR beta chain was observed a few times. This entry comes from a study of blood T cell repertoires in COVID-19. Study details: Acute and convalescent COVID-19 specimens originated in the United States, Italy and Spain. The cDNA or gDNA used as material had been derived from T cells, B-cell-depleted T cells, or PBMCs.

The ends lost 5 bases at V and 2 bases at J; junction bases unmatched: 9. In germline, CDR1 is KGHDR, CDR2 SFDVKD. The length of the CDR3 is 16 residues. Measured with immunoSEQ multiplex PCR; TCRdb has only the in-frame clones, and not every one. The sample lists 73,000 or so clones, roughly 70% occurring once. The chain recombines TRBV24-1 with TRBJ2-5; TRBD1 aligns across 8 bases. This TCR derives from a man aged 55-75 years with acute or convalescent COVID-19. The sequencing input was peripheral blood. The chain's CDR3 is CATSGTTGTGQETQYF. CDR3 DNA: TGTGCCACCAGTGGGACCACCGGGACAGGACAAGAGACCCAGTACTTC.